Shown below are 28 T cell receptor beta chains from a single sample sequenced in a study of cytomegalovirus exposure and HLA in healthy donors. Researchers ran the PCR with 60 Vbeta and 13 Jbeta primers. Here immunoSEQ multiplex PCR was the method, and the copy in TCRdb shows in-frame clones only, minus some. Among about 82,000 clones listed, about 60% were seen once. The sample comprised PBMCs. The receptors shown here come from a woman between 35 and 50 years old in good health and CMV-seropositive.

This clone came up a few times. This chain links TRBV27 with TRBJ1-1; 7 bases are shared with TRBD1. V trimming: 3 bases; J trimming: 13 bases; junction bases outside the gene matches: 11. Germline values: CDR1 MNHEY, CDR2 SMNVEV (reference sequence). The CDR3 is 13 amino acids. The CDR3 bases are TGTGCCAGCAGTTTTCGCGAGGGGGCGAGGGATTTCTTT. Translating gives CASSFREGARDFF.

The chain couples TRBV7-9 to TRBJ1-2; D not certain. The V and J ends lost 3 bases and 4 bases respectively, with 9 bases between them. Germline lookup yields CDR1 SEHNR and CDR2 FQNEAQ (reference sequence). The CDR3 length is 13 residues. CDR3 DNA sequence: TGTGCCAGCAGCTTGACGGGTGGCTATGGCTACACCTTC. It translates to CASSLTGGYGYTF.

The chain has TRBV7-3 and TRBJ2-1, with unresolved D. Trimming stripped 4 bases from V and 6 bases from J, with 7 bases between. The CDR3 spans 12 residues. Germline assignment: CDR1 SGHTA and CDR2 FQGTGA. CDR3 in amino acids: CASSSPGNEQFF. The CDR3 coding sequence is TGTGCCAGCAGCTCCCCGGGCAATGAGCAGTTCTTC.

The J gene is TRBJ2-3, the V gene TRBV5-1; D is uncertain. CDR3 size: 14 residues. Germline CDR1 and CDR2: SGHRS and YFSETQ. Trimming took off 2 bases at V and 0 bases at J, with 7 bases between the two ends. The CDR3 spells CASSLEQSTDTQYF. CDR3 bases: TGCGCCAGCAGCTTAGAACAGAGCACAGATACGCAGTATTTT.

This clone showed up just once. The chain recombines TRBV9 with TRBJ2-3; maybe TRBD2 (5 bases). V shed 4 bases and J shed 1 base, with 16 bases lying between them. Germline assignment: CDR1 SGDLS and CDR2 YYNGEE. The CDR3 contains 16 residues. CDR3 DNA: TGTGCCAGCAGCTTCCTCTCACACGGGGGCACAGATACGCAGTATTTT. Translation gives CASSFLSHGGTDTQYF.

The rearrangement uses TRBV11-2 and TRBJ2-7; TRBD1 matches 9 bases. J lost 3 bases, V lost 3 bases, and 3 bases had no gene match. The germline gives CDR1 SGHAT, CDR2 FQNNGV. CDR3 length equals 14 residues. The CDR3, as DNA: TGTGCCAGCAGCTTGGGACAGGGTGGCTACGAGCAGTACTTC. Translated, it gives CASSLGQGGYEQYF.

This clone was observed a few times. The rearrangement joins TRBV7-3 to TRBJ2-3; TRBD2 matches 7 bases. The CDR3 sequence is 17 residues long. CDR1 and CDR2 from the germline V gene are SGHTA and FQGTGA. J was trimmed by 4 bases and V by 6 bases; bases with no gene match: 16. CDR3 in amino acids: CASRCELAPIRADTQYF. The CDR3 nucleotides are TGTGCCAGCAGGTGCGAACTAGCGCCAATCCGGGCAGATACGCAGTATTTT.

V and J are TRBV18 and TRBJ2-5; 13 bases are a match to TRBD2. Germline V gene lookup returns CDR1 KGHSH and CDR2 LQKENI. The CDR3 is 20 residues long. V shed 6 bases and J 1 base; nucleotides not matched to a gene: 17. CDR3 sequence (DNA): TGTGCCAGCTCTCCTACCCCGGGACTAGCGGGGAGAGGGCCCCAAGAGACCCAGTACTTC. Translating gives CASSPTPGLAGRGPQETQYF.

This clone was seen more than once but under ten times. The rearrangement uses TRBV6-1 and TRBJ1-1; perhaps TRBD1 as D (6 bases). Looked up from germline, CDR1 is MNHNS and CDR2 is SASEGT. V gave up 4 bases and J gave up 2 bases, with 14 bases separating them. CDR3 length: 15 residues. CDR3 protein: CASSAGVMENTEAFF. The CDR3 nucleotides are TGTGCCAGCAGTGCAGGGGTAATGGAAAACACTGAAGCTTTCTTT.

The genes are TRBV5-1 and TRBJ1-4, with 10 bases fitting TRBD1. The CDR3 consists of 15 residues. CDR1 SGHRS and CDR2 YFSETQ come from the germline V gene. With 3 bases clipped from V and 6 bases from J, the junction kept 5 bases outside the gene matches. The CDR3 protein is CASSSGQGDHEKLFF. The CDR3 DNA sequence: TGCGCCAGCAGCTCAGGACAGGGGGATCATGAAAAACTGTTTTTT.

CDR3 nucleotides: TGTGCCTGGAGAGGACAGGGCGCGGGGTCCCAGTACTTC. Its translation is CAWRGQGAGSQYF. The gene calls are TRBV30 and TRBJ2-5, with TRBD1 matching over 8 bases. The CDR3 extends over 13 amino acids. Germline lookup yields CDR1 GTSNPN and CDR2 SVGIG (reference sequence). V lost 3 bases, J lost 9 bases, and 9 bases stayed unmatched.

This clone was observed a handful of times. This chain uses TRBV4-1 with TRBJ2-2, with D perhaps matching TRBD1 (6 bases). Deletions cut 3 bases from V and 1 base from J, with 9 bases between. Per germline, CDR1 MGHRA and CDR2 YSYEKL. The CDR3 is 15 amino acids. In DNA, the CDR3 is TGCGCCAGCAGCCACGGACAGAGGAACACCGGGGAGCTGTTTTTT. This translates into CASSHGQRNTGELFF.

This chain connects TRBV28 to TRBJ1-2; a weak D match, TRBD1 (5 bases). This CDR3 has 14 residues. Germline lookup yields CDR1 MDHEN and CDR2 SYDVKM. The germline V and J ends were trimmed by 2 bases and 3 bases, with 10 bases remaining between them. CDR3 bases: TGTGCCAGCAGTTTACGGGGGTTTGACTATGGCTACACCTTC. Translating gives CASSLRGFDYGYTF.

This CDR3 reads CASSVSTGGGYGYTF. The CDR3 DNA reads TGTGCCAGCAGTGTATCGACAGGGGGCGGCTATGGCTACACCTTC. This chain joins TRBV6-1 and TRBJ1-2, with 10 bases aligning to TRBD1. Germline CDR1 is MNHNS and CDR2 is SASEGT. The V and J ends lost 4 bases and 4 bases, in that order; junction bases with no gene match: 6. This CDR3 region has 15 residues.

The gene calls are TRBV6-1 and TRBJ2-1, with TRBD2 identical over 12 bases. The CDR3 loop spans 16 amino acids. Germline V gene data show CDR1 as MNHNS and CDR2 as SASEGT. V gave up 1 base and J gave up 6 bases; unmatched junction bases: 4. The CDR3 is CASSEGLAGGINEQFF. In DNA form, the CDR3 reads TGTGCCAGCAGTGAAGGGCTAGCGGGAGGGATCAATGAGCAGTTCTTC.

The chain couples TRBV25-1 to TRBJ1-4; 7 positions match TRBD1. Germline V CDR1 and CDR2: MGHDK, SYGVNS. CDR3 size: 15 residues. The V and J ends lost 6 bases and 3 bases, in that order; junction bases with no gene match: 7. CDR3 residues: CASSEDRVPNEKLFF. The CDR3 DNA is TGTGCCAGCAGCGAAGACAGGGTGCCTAATGAAAAACTGTTTTTT.

The V gene is TRBV19, the J gene TRBJ1-5, with a tentative D call TRBD1 (5 bases). CDR1 and CDR2 (germline): LNHDA, SQIVND (reference sequence). The CDR3 totals 13 residues. The V end lost 7 bases, the J end lost 7 bases, and 14 bases lay between the germline ends. This CDR3 reads CASTFAGFQPQHF. In DNA form, the CDR3 reads TGTGCCAGTACCTTTGCAGGGTTCCAGCCCCAGCATTTT. Full variable domain (missing parts from reference TRBV19 and TRBJ1-5): DGGITQSPKYLFRKEGQNVTLSCEQNLNHDAMYWYRQDPGQGLRLIYYSQIVNDFQKGDIAEGYSVSREKKESFPLTVTSAQKNPTAFYLCASTFAGFQPQHFGDGTRLSIL.

The CDR3 coding sequence is TGCAGTGCTAGACTAGCCGCGACCCAGTACTTC. Protein product: CSARLAATQYF. The chain combines TRBV20-1 with TRBJ2-5, with D perhaps matching TRBD2 (5 bases). Germline values: CDR1 DFQATT, CDR2 SNEGSKA (reference sequence). V was trimmed by 2 bases and J by 7 bases, leaving 8 bases between them. The CDR3 runs 11 residues.

The chain recombines TRBV7-2 with TRBJ1-1; no clear D. The CDR3 spans 13 residues. The germline V and J ends were trimmed by 2 bases and 7 bases, with 11 bases remaining between them. CDR1 and CDR2 from the germline V gene are SGHTA and FQGNSA. The CDR3 reads CASSLSSSREAFF. CDR3 nucleotide sequence: TGTGCCAGCAGCTTATCCAGTTCCCGTGAAGCTTTCTTT.

This clone was seen once. The V call is TRBV7-8, the J call TRBJ2-2, with 12 bases lining up with TRBD2. This CDR3 spans 16 amino acids. After removal of 5 bases from V and 5 bases from J, the junction contained 6 bases not matched to a gene. Germline V gene sequence: CDR1 SGHVS, CDR2 FQNEAQ. CDR3 bases: TGTGCCAGCAGCATAACTAGCGGGAGGCAAACCGGGGAGCTGTTTTTT. Encoded protein: CASSITSGRQTGELFF.

In this sample, this clone turned up a few times. This chain connects TRBV4-1 to TRBJ1-1; D remains unclear. Trimming cost V 3 bases and J 1 base, with 12 bases left between them. CDR3 length: 15 amino acids. CDR1 is MGHRA, CDR2 YSYEKL, per germline. DNA of the CDR3: TGCGCCAGCAGCCATCAACCGGGAACGAACACTGAAGCTTTCTTT. This translates into CASSHQPGTNTEAFF.

The chain carries TRBV30 and TRBJ2-7, with a possible D match to TRBD1 (6 bases). V lost 0 bases and J 3 bases, leaving 15 bases between the germline ends. Germline V gives CDR1 GTSNPN, CDR2 SVGIG (reference sequence). There are 15 residues in the CDR3. CDR3 in amino acids: CAWSVDAGVYYEQYF. CDR3 bases: TGTGCCTGGAGTGTAGATGCAGGGGTATACTACGAGCAGTACTTC.

This sequence joins TRBV28 and TRBJ2-3; 10 bases align to TRBD2. Trimming cost V 4 bases and J 1 base; bases outside gene matches: 5. CDR3 length: 16 amino acids. Germline V gives CDR1 MDHEN, CDR2 SYDVKM. The CDR3 region is CASSSLLAGGTDTQYF. The CDR3, as DNA: TGTGCCAGCAGTTCGCTCCTAGCGGGGGGCACAGATACGCAGTATTTT.

A remark on this clone: The germline gene is not matched at one end of the junction; a read error may be the cause. The chain carries TRBV7-2 and TRBJ1-3; weak D call: TRBD1 (5 bases). Germline lookup yields CDR1 SGHTA and CDR2 FQGNSA. The CDR3 sequence is 16 residues long. The CDR3 reads CASSSQPSRAGNTIYF. The CDR3, as DNA: TGTGCCAGCAGCTCACAGCCGTCCAGGGCTGGGAACACCATATATTTT.

The chain combines TRBV6-5 with TRBJ1-4; maybe TRBD1 (6 bases). CDR3 length: 16 amino acids. Germline loops: CDR1 MNHEY, CDR2 SVGAGI. The V and J ends lost 4 bases and 0 bases respectively, with 12 bases between them. CDR3 DNA sequence: TGTGCCAGCAGTTCAGGGGCCAGCCCAACTAATGAAAAACTGTTTTTT. This translates into CASSSGASPTNEKLFF.

This clone came up once. The gene calls are TRBV9 and TRBJ2-3; 9 bases are a match to TRBD2. Trimming took 0 bases from V and 0 from J; bases not matched to a gene: 11. There are 19 residues in the CDR3. Germline V gene data show CDR1 as SGDLS and CDR2 as YYNGEE. This CDR3 reads CASSVEGGASGTSTDTQYF. Written as DNA, the CDR3 is TGTGCCAGCAGCGTAGAGGGGGGGGCTAGCGGGACGAGCACAGATACGCAGTATTTT.

This chain uses TRBV7-2 with TRBJ2-1, with 8 bases identical to TRBD2. Unmatched junction bases numbered 6, after V lost 2 bases and J lost 6 bases. Germline V gene lookup returns CDR1 SGHTA and CDR2 FQGNSA. The CDR3 loop spans 15 amino acids. The CDR3, as DNA: TGTGCCAGCAGCTTATCATTAGCGGGATCCAATGAGCAGTTCTTC. Translating it yields CASSLSLAGSNEQFF.

This sequence joins TRBV7-9 and TRBJ1-4; D is ambiguous. The CDR3 contains 15 residues. Germline lookup yields CDR1 SEHNR and CDR2 FQNEAQ (reference sequence). Trimming stripped 3 bases from V and 8 bases from J, with 16 bases between. This CDR3 reads CASSFSSGLGEKLFF. The CDR3 DNA sequence: TGTGCCAGCAGCTTCTCCAGCGGGCTAGGAGAAAAACTGTTTTTT. The full variable domain, its missing parts supplied by reference TRBV7-9 and TRBJ1-4, is DTGVSQNPRHKITKRGQNVTFRCDPISEHNRLYWYRQTLGQGPEFLTYFQNEAQLEKSRLLSDRFSAERPKGSFSTLEIQRTEQGDSAMYLCASSFSSGLGEKLFFGSGTQLSVL.